A selection of T cell receptor beta chains follows, all from one sample in a study of CD8+ T cells in alopecia areata. Only in-frame clones appear in the TCRdb table, and some are missing; sequencing was by immunoSEQ multiplex PCR. The sample has 190,000 or so clones, 55% to 70% seen once; the top ten hold 5.5%. This specimen consisted of CD4+ T cells sorted from blood, obtained at week 24, from a patient treated with tofacitinib. These receptors were collected from a human donor with alopecia areata. Both conserved end residues are part of each CDR3. The D gene is left open where the match is weak. Size is stated for part of the rows, as once, few or many counts, or as a class when the clone is expanded.

V gene: TRBV7-9
clone size: few
D gene: NA
J gene: TRBJ1-2
CDR3 DNA: TGTGCCAGCAGCAGAGCGGGCTCCGAGGGATATGGCTACACCTTC
CDR3 protein: CASSRAGSEGYGYTF

V gene: TRBV29-1
clone size: NA
D gene: NA
J gene: TRBJ2-7
CDR3 DNA: TGCAGCGCCGTAGAAGTGCCAGGGGTGGGCGAGCAGTACTTC
CDR3 protein: CSAVEVPGVGEQYF

V gene: TRBV27
clone size: few
D gene: NA
J gene: TRBJ2-5
CDR3 DNA: TGTGCCAGCAGTTTTGGACTGGAAGAGACCCAGTACTTC
CDR3 protein: CASSFGLEETQYF

V gene: TRBV4-1
clone size: NA
D gene: NA
J gene: TRBJ2-3
CDR3 DNA: TGCGCCAGCAGCCAAGATTGGGTCTCCACAGATACGCAGTATTTT
CDR3 protein: CASSQDWVSTDTQYF

V gene: TRBV5-1
clone size: NA
D gene: TRBD2
J gene: TRBJ2-1
CDR3 DNA: TGCGCCAGCAGCCCCCTAGCGGGAGGCCACAATGAGCAGTTCTTC
CDR3 protein: CASSPLAGGHNEQFF

V gene: TRBV18
clone size: NA
D gene: NA
J gene: TRBJ1-1
CDR3 DNA: TGTGCCAGCTCACCAGAGATTACAAGGGGGGCTGAAGCTTTCTTT
CDR3 protein: CASSPEITRGAEAFF

V gene: TRBV5-1
clone size: once
D gene: NA
J gene: TRBJ2-7
CDR3 DNA: TGCGCCAGCAGCTCGGAGGCCGGGACATTTCCCTACGAGCAGTACTTC
CDR3 protein: CASSSEAGTFPYEQYF

V gene: TRBV30
clone size: few
D gene: NA
J gene: TRBJ2-7
CDR3 DNA: TGTGCCTGGAGTGTAATAAGTGGGAACGAGCAGTACTTC
CDR3 protein: CAWSVISGNEQYF

V gene: TRBV9
clone size: NA
D gene: NA
J gene: TRBJ2-5
CDR3 DNA: TGTGCCAGCAGCGTCGGGACCGAATCGGGGGAGACCCAGTACTTC
CDR3 protein: CASSVGTESGETQYF

V gene: TRBV28
clone size: NA
D gene: NA
J gene: TRBJ2-5
CDR3 DNA: TGTGCCAGCAGTTCTTTAACCAGGGAAGAGACCCAGTACTTC
CDR3 protein: CASSSLTREETQYF

V gene: TRBV19
clone size: NA
D gene: TRBD1
J gene: TRBJ2-7
CDR3 DNA: TGTGCCAGTAGTCTTCGACAGGGGGCGAACTACGAGCAGTACTTC
CDR3 protein: CASSLRQGANYEQYF

V gene: TRBV29-1
clone size: NA
D gene: NA
J gene: TRBJ2-5
CDR3 DNA: TGCAGCGTTGCCTTGCGGGGGGACAGGGTGGCAGAGACCCAGTACTTC
CDR3 protein: CSVALRGDRVAETQYF

V gene: TRBV18
clone size: NA
D gene: TRBD1
J gene: TRBJ2-7
CDR3 DNA: TGTGCCAGCTCACCGGACAGGGCCTCCTACGAGCAGTACTTC
CDR3 protein: CASSPDRASYEQYF

V gene: TRBV9
clone size: NA
D gene: TRBD2
J gene: TRBJ2-2
CDR3 DNA: TGTGCCAGCAGCGTACTAAGCGGGGACACCGGGGAGCTGTTTTTT
CDR3 protein: CASSVLSGDTGELFF

V gene: TRBV19
clone size: few
D gene: TRBD1
J gene: TRBJ1-1
CDR3 DNA: TGTGCCAGTACCGGATTGGGACAGGGAGGGGCTTTCTTT
CDR3 protein: CASTGLGQGGAFF

V gene: TRBV30
clone size: NA
D gene: TRBD1
J gene: TRBJ2-3
CDR3 DNA: TGTGCCTGGGGCCGGGACAGGGGGCTTGATACGCAGTATTTT
CDR3 protein: CAWGRDRGLDTQYF

V gene: TRBV7-9
clone size: NA
D gene: NA
J gene: TRBJ2-3
CDR3 DNA: TGTGCCAGCAGCTTAGCGGGGGCAGATACGCAGTATTTT
CDR3 protein: CASSLAGADTQYF

V gene: TRBV29-1
clone size: NA
D gene: NA
J gene: TRBJ1-4
CDR3 DNA: TGCAGCGTTGGGGGCGGTAATGAAAAACTGTTTTTT
CDR3 protein: CSVGGGNEKLFF

V gene: TRBV29-1
clone size: NA
D gene: NA
J gene: TRBJ2-2
CDR3 DNA: TGCAGCGTTGAGAAGCCGAGGCGGGCGGGCCCGAACACCGGGGAGCTGTTTTTT
CDR3 protein: CSVEKPRRAGPNTGELFF

V gene: TRBV2
clone size: once
D gene: NA
J gene: TRBJ2-1
CDR3 DNA: TGTGCCAGCAGTCGACATGAGCAGTTCTTC
CDR3 protein: CASSRHEQFF

V gene: TRBV29-1
clone size: few
D gene: NA
J gene: TRBJ2-1
CDR3 DNA: TGCAGCGTTCACGCACGACTAACCCTCTACAATGAGCAGTTCTTC
CDR3 protein: CSVHARLTLYNEQFF

V gene: TRBV25-1
clone size: NA
D gene: NA
J gene: TRBJ2-7
CDR3 DNA: TGTGCCAGCAGTGAATTCGGCCCAAACCCCGAGCAGTACTTC
CDR3 protein: CASSEFGPNPEQYF

V gene: TRBV18
clone size: NA
D gene: NA
J gene: TRBJ1-1
CDR3 DNA: TGTGCCAGCTCACCACCCGGGGGTAGAGCCACTGAAGCTTTCTTT
CDR3 protein: CASSPPGGRATEAFF

V gene: TRBV4-2
clone size: few
D gene: NA
J gene: TRBJ2-1
CDR3 DNA: TGTGCCAGCAGCCCAGGGGGGTCCGGACAGCGGGAGTATGAGCAGTTCTTC
CDR3 protein: CASSPGGSGQREYEQFF

V gene: TRBV7-9
clone size: NA
D gene: NA
J gene: TRBJ2-1
CDR3 DNA: TGTGCCAGCAGCTTGAGTGGGGGGCTATTGGGGAATGAGCAGTTCTTC
CDR3 protein: CASSLSGGLLGNEQFF

V gene: TRBV6-1
clone size: NA
D gene: NA
J gene: TRBJ1-2
CDR3 DNA: TGTGCCAGCAGTGAAGGCATATGGAGAAGTTCCGGCTACACCTTC
CDR3 protein: CASSEGIWRSSGYTF

V gene: TRBV5-1
clone size: NA
D gene: TRBD1
J gene: TRBJ2-1
CDR3 DNA: TGCGCCAGCAGTAGGACAGGCCAGTACAATGAGCAGTTCTTC
CDR3 protein: CASSRTGQYNEQFF

V gene: TRBV27
clone size: NA
D gene: TRBD1
J gene: TRBJ2-3
CDR3 DNA: TGTGCCAGCAGTTTACGACCGGGACAGGGGGCGAGGGATACGCAGTATTTT
CDR3 protein: CASSLRPGQGARDTQYF

V gene: TRBV11-1
clone size: NA
D gene: TRBD2
J gene: TRBJ2-7
CDR3 DNA: TGTGCCAGCAGCCCTCGAGCGGGATCGGGCGAGCAGTACTTC
CDR3 protein: CASSPRAGSGEQYF

V gene: TRBV11-2
clone size: once
D gene: NA
J gene: TRBJ2-5
CDR3 DNA: TGTGCCAGCAGCTTAGGTCAGGGCTGGGAGACCCAGTACTTC
CDR3 protein: CASSLGQGWETQYF

V gene: TRBV6-6
clone size: few
D gene: NA
J gene: TRBJ1-4
CDR3 DNA: TGTGCCAGCAGTTTCGGGTTAGCAGGGTCGGGAGAAAAACTGTTTTTT
CDR3 protein: CASSFGLAGSGEKLFF

V gene: TRBV7-9
clone size: few
D gene: NA
J gene: TRBJ2-5
CDR3 DNA: TGTGCCAGCAGCGCCGGGACGCTCCAAGAGACCCAGTACTTC
CDR3 protein: CASSAGTLQETQYF

V gene: TRBV9
clone size: NA
D gene: NA
J gene: TRBJ1-2
CDR3 DNA: TGTGCCAGCAGCGTAACGATGGGGGCGGAAGGCTACACCTTC
CDR3 protein: CASSVTMGAEGYTF

V gene: TRBV27
clone size: NA
D gene: NA
J gene: TRBJ2-7
CDR3 DNA: TGTGCCAGCAGTTTACGATTTGGAATGTACGAGCAGTACTTC
CDR3 protein: CASSLRFGMYEQYF

V gene: TRBV7-9
clone size: few
D gene: TRBD2
J gene: TRBJ2-1
CDR3 DNA: TGTGCCAGCAGCACTAGCGGGAACAATGAGCAGTTCTTC
CDR3 protein: CASSTSGNNEQFF